This T cell receptor (beta chain) was sequenced during a study of blood T cell repertoires in COVID-19. Study information: COVID-19 samples from acute and convalescent phases originated in the United States, Italy and Spain.

Germline trimming cut 0 bases from V and 7 bases from J; bases unmatched to any gene: 4. Germline CDR1 and CDR2: GTSNPN and SVGIG (reference sequence). The CDR3 extends over 16 amino acids. Method: immunoSEQ multiplex PCR; TCRdb's copy keeps in-frame clones and lacks some. The table has about 68,000 clones, roughly 83% seen once. V is TRBV30 and J is TRBJ2-1; 15 nucleotides line up with TRBD2. This sequence originates from a middle-aged man with active COVID-19. What was sequenced was peripheral blood. The CDR3 region is CAWSVWTSGGGNEQFF. In DNA form, the CDR3 reads TGTGCCTGGAGTGTATGGACTAGCGGGGGGGGGAATGAGCAGTTCTTC.